The 30 T cell receptor beta chains presented below share a single source sample, sequenced in a study of shared clonotypes between healthy human individuals. TCRdb keeps only in-frame clones here, not all; method: immunoSEQ multiplex PCR. The sample consists of 2.3 million or so clones, about 92% of them appearing once. Sequenced: naive CD4+ T cells from PBMCs. As to subset: CD45RA+ positively selected. The receptors derive from a man younger than 30 in good health. Some clones in this sample may be carry-over from other donors' samples.

V gene TRBV7-2 combines with J gene TRBJ2-7; 10 nucleotides agree with TRBD1. The CDR3 spans 16 residues. Germline V gene sequence: CDR1 SGHTA, CDR2 FQGNSA. The J segment lost 4 bases and the V segment lost 4 bases, leaving 10 bases of the junction unmatched. The CDR3 DNA reads as TGTGCCAGCAGCTCAGCCGGGACAGGGGTCCTATACGAGCAGTACTTC. Protein: CASSSAGTGVLYEQYF.

The chain recombines TRBV5-1 with TRBJ1-4; possible D gene TRBD1, 5 bases. This CDR3 comprises 15 residues. Trimming removed 4 bases at V and 3 bases at J, with 13 bases between. The V gene's germline CDR1 is SGHRS and CDR2 YFSETQ. CDR3 protein: CASSQRGSANEKLFF. The CDR3 DNA follows: TGCGCCAGCAGCCAAAGGGGATCGGCTAATGAAAAACTGTTTTTT.

On this clone: This CDR3 is also generated by other DNA sequences in the sample. The chain couples TRBV7-3 to TRBJ2-1; tentatively, D is TRBD2 (6 bases). V lost 5 bases and J lost 4, with 12 bases in between. Germline-derived CDR1 and CDR2 are SGHTA and FQGTGA. The CDR3 sequence is 14 residues long. The CDR3 here is CASSLSGPYNEQFF. The CDR3 coding sequence is TGTGCCAGCAGCCTTAGCGGACCTTACAATGAGCAGTTCTTC.

On this clone itself: Other DNA sequences within the sample encode an identical CDR3. The V and J genes are TRBV11-2 and TRBJ2-5, with D possibly TRBD2 on 6 matching bases. Germline CDR1 reads SGHAT; CDR2 reads FQNNGV. V was cut by 5 bases and J by 2 bases, with 9 bases left in between. This CDR3 spans 13 amino acids. The DNA of the CDR3 is TGTGCCAGCAGCCCCGGACTACAAGAGACCCAGTACTTC. This sequence encodes CASSPGLQETQYF. Drawing the rest from reference TRBV11-2 and TRBJ2-5, the complete variable domain is EAGVAQSPRYKIIEKRQSVAFWCNPISGHATLYWYQQILGQGPKLLIQFQNNGVVDDSQLPKDRFSAERLKGVDSTLKIQPAKLEDSAVYLCASSPGLQETQYFGPGTRLLVL.

The genes are TRBV6-1 and TRBJ2-5; D unresolved. Germline V CDR1 and CDR2: MNHNS, SASEGT. This CDR3 comprises 13 residues. Trimming pared 8 bases from V and 4 bases from J, leaving 14 bases between. As DNA, the CDR3 is TGTGCCAGCTCGAAGACATTTACAGAGACCCAGTACTTC. Its translation: CASSKTFTETQYF.

In its sample, this clone was seen a few times. The gene calls are TRBV30 and TRBJ1-2, with D perhaps TRBD1 (5 bases). Trimming took off 2 bases at V and 8 bases at J, with 12 bases between the two ends. Germline loops: CDR1 GTSNPN, CDR2 SVGIG (reference sequence). CDR3 length equals 12 residues. DNA for the CDR3: TGTGCCTGGAGTTGGGACTCCTGGGGCTACACCTTC. This encodes CAWSWDSWGYTF.

The chain is built from TRBV5-4 and TRBJ2-7; D gene unclear. The ends were cut back, 2 bases at V and 3 bases at J, with 12 bases in the middle. Germline lookup yields CDR1 SGHNT and CDR2 YYREEE (reference sequence). This CDR3 has 14 residues. CDR3 DNA: TGTGCCAGCAGCTTTCAGTCTGGCCTCTACGAGCAGTACTTC. Amino acids: CASSFQSGLYEQYF.

This chain uses TRBV6-6 with TRBJ1-4, with D possibly being TRBD1 (6 bases). Deletions cut 6 bases from V and 7 bases from J, with 15 bases between. Germline loops: CDR1 MNHNY, CDR2 SVGAGI (reference sequence). CDR3 size: 14 residues. The CDR3 DNA reads TGTGCCAGCAGCGGCAGGGGTCTTGGTGAAAAACTGTTTTTT. Protein sequence: CASSGRGLGEKLFF.

This clone was detected a few times. The J gene is TRBJ1-1, the V gene TRBV28; weak D call: TRBD1 (6 bases). Trimming left V 6 bases short and J 5 bases short, with 16 bases between. CDR3 length equals 14 residues. Per the germline V gene, CDR1 is MDHEN and CDR2 is SYDVKM. The CDR3 sequence is CASSLTGYWTEAFF. The CDR3 DNA reads as TGTGCCAGCAGCTTAACAGGGTACTGGACTGAAGCTTTCTTT.

This chain uses TRBV14 with TRBJ1-2; no clear D. This CDR3 spans 16 amino acids. Deletions cut 1 base from V and 2 bases from J, with 14 bases between. Germline values: CDR1 SGHDN, CDR2 FVKESK. The CDR3 DNA follows: TGTGCCAGCAGCCAAGCCGGGCTCAAAGCGAACTATGGCTACACCTTC. Encoded protein: CASSQAGLKANYGYTF.

J is TRBJ1-4 and V is TRBV28; 7 bases fit TRBD1. V was clipped by 1 base and J by 0 bases; unmatched bases: 5. The CDR3 runs 17 residues. Germline V gene data show CDR1 as MDHEN and CDR2 as SYDVKM. CDR3 amino acids: CASSLSAGGSTNEKLFF. DNA for the CDR3: TGTGCCAGCAGTTTATCAGCAGGGGGGTCAACTAATGAAAAACTGTTTTTT. The full variable domain, completed using reference TRBV28 and TRBJ1-4, is DVKVTQSSRYLVKRTGEKVFLECVQDMDHENMFWYRQDPGLGLRLIYFSYDVKMKEKGDIPEGYSVSREKKERFSLILESASTNQTSMYLCASSLSAGGSTNEKLFFGSGTQLSVL.

The chain has TRBV5-1 and TRBJ1-1, with TRBD1 matching over 7 bases. The CDR3 has 17 amino acids. The germline V gene encodes CDR1 SGHRS and CDR2 YFSETQ. J lost 7 bases, V lost 3 bases, and 18 bases had no gene match. In DNA form, the CDR3 reads TGCGCCAGCAGCTCTCTCCCTACCGGGACAGTGTTCGGTGAAGCTTTCTTT. Translated: CASSSLPTGTVFGEAFF.

This clone was recorded once. This sequence joins TRBV30 and TRBJ2-1, with TRBD1 matching 8 bases. J was trimmed by 3 bases and V by 5 bases; bases with no gene match: 6. CDR1 and CDR2 from the germline V gene are GTSNPN and SVGIG (reference sequence). The length of the CDR3 is 14 residues. CDR3 region: CAWSDRGLYNEQFF. DNA of the CDR3: TGTGCCTGGTCCGACAGGGGTCTCTACAATGAGCAGTTCTTC.

The chain joins TRBV9 to TRBJ2-3, with 8 bases aligning to TRBD2. CDR3 size: 17 residues. V lost 1 base and J lost 2; bases outside the gene matches: 9. CDR1 is SGDLS, CDR2 YYNGEE, per germline. The DNA for the CDR3 is TGTGCCAGCAGCGTATTGGGGCTAGCGGGCCCCACAGATACGCAGTATTTT. Its translation: CASSVLGLAGPTDTQYF.

The V gene is TRBV10-3, the J gene TRBJ1-1; D possibly corresponds to TRBD1 (6 bases). The V and J ends lost 1 base and 8 bases respectively, with 11 bases between them. The CDR3 runs to 13 residues. In germline, CDR1 is ENHRY, CDR2 SYGVKD. As DNA, the CDR3 is TGTGCCATCAGTGAGTGGGGGGCAGTCGAAGCTTTCTTT. Its translation: CAISEWGAVEAFF.

Turning to this clone: This CDR3 is also generated by other DNA sequences in the sample. CDR3 DNA sequence: TGCGCCAGCAGCTTGAGCCGGAACACTGAAGCTTTCTTT. This sequence encodes CASSLSRNTEAFF. V gene TRBV5-1 combines with J gene TRBJ1-1; no clear D gene. V was shortened by 1 base and J by 1 base, with 5 bases between the two germline ends. The germline CDR1 and CDR2 sequences are SGHRS and YFSETQ. The CDR3 is 13 amino acids. The variable domain in full, with the rest retrieved from reference TRBV5-1 and TRBJ1-1, is KAGVTQTPRYLIKTRGQQVTLSCSPISGHRSVSWYQQTPGQGLQFLFEYFSETQRNKGNFPGRFSGRQFSNSRSEMNVSTLELGDSALYLCASSLSRNTEAFFGQGTRLTVV.

On this clone itself: Additional DNA sequences in this sample encode the identical CDR3. The V and J genes are TRBV27 and TRBJ2-7; 7 bases agree with TRBD1. CDR1 is MNHEY, CDR2 SMNVEV, per germline (reference sequence). The J segment lost 2 bases and the V segment lost 3 bases, leaving 7 bases of the junction unmatched. The CDR3 is made up of 15 amino acids. This CDR3 is CASSFLPGQAYEQYF. CDR3 coding DNA: TGTGCCAGCAGTTTTTTACCCGGACAGGCCTACGAGCAGTACTTC.

The chain couples TRBV28 to TRBJ1-4; 7 bases line up with TRBD1. CDR1 MDHEN and CDR2 SYDVKM come from the germline V gene. The CDR3 runs to 15 residues. Trimming cost V 10 bases and J 5 bases; bases outside gene matches: 13. The CDR3 DNA reads as TGTGCCATCTCCCTTCAGGGGGACGCGAATGAAAAACTGTTTTTT. It encodes CAISLQGDANEKLFF.

The V and J genes are TRBV29-1 and TRBJ2-2, with a tentative D call TRBD1 (6 bases). There are 15 residues in the CDR3. V lost 7 bases, J lost 5 bases, and 20 bases lay in between. Germline-derived CDR1 and CDR2 are SQVTM and ANQGSEA. CDR3 region: CSAAGGRGRTGELFF. The CDR3 DNA reads TGCAGCGCCGCCGGCGGCAGGGGCCGGACCGGGGAGCTGTTTTTT.

In regard to this clone: The identical CDR3 is also encoded by other nucleotide sequences in the sample. V usage is TRBV28 and J usage is TRBJ1-1; TRBD1 agrees at 10 bases. This CDR3 spans 14 amino acids. Per germline, CDR1 MDHEN and CDR2 SYDVKM. V was clipped by 5 bases and J by 5 bases; unmatched bases: 5. This CDR3 is CASSPRDRGTEAFF. The CDR3, as DNA: TGTGCCAGCAGTCCCCGGGACAGGGGTACTGAAGCTTTCTTT.

The V gene is TRBV28, the J gene TRBJ2-7; 7 bases agree with TRBD2. With V trimmed by 4 bases and J by 2 bases, 14 bases remained unmatched. This CDR3 has 17 residues. Germline CDR1 MDHEN, CDR2 SYDVKM. Written as DNA, the CDR3 is TGTGCCAGCAGTTCCCTCCCGGCGGCAGGGAGGGCCTACGAGCAGTACTTC. Its protein product is CASSSLPAAGRAYEQYF.

The J gene is TRBJ1-1, the V gene TRBV10-3, with D perhaps matching TRBD1 (5 bases). The germline gives CDR1 ENHRY, CDR2 SYGVKD. Trimming shortened V by 10 bases and J by 5 bases, and 20 bases separated the two germline ends. This CDR3 has 14 residues. The CDR3: CATRRSQEGTEAFF. CDR3 nucleotide sequence: TGTGCCACACGTCGTTCTCAGGAGGGGACTGAAGCTTTCTTT.

V and J are TRBV6-6 and TRBJ1-2; D uncertain. CDR1 and CDR2 (germline): MNHNY, SVGAGI (reference sequence). V lost 2 bases and J lost 5, with 12 bases in between. This CDR3 has 14 residues. CDR3 sequence: CASSYESAAYGYTF. The CDR3 DNA follows: TGTGCCAGCAGTTACGAATCCGCGGCATATGGCTACACCTTC.

The chain joins TRBV4-2 to TRBJ2-7; D perhaps matches TRBD2 (5 bases). The V end was cut by 1 base, the J end by 7 bases, with 11 bases between. Looked up from germline, CDR1 is LGHNA and CDR2 is YNFKEQ. The CDR3 is 13 residues long. Here the CDR3 reads CASSQGRTGEQYF. The CDR3 DNA reads as TGTGCCAGCAGCCAAGGGCGGACGGGAGAGCAGTACTTC.

This clone has only one observation. The chain carries TRBV9 and TRBJ2-1; 7 positions match TRBD1. The germline gives CDR1 SGDLS, CDR2 YYNGEE. The CDR3 sequence is 10 residues long. Trimming removed 7 bases from V and 14 bases from J; junction bases left unmatched: 6. The CDR3 region is CASQTGLKFF. The DNA for the CDR3 is TGTGCCAGCCAGACAGGGTTGAAGTTCTTC.

This chain connects TRBV9 to TRBJ1-2; D is unresolved. This CDR3 contains 16 residues. Germline lookup yields CDR1 SGDLS and CDR2 YYNGEE. V lost 2 bases and J 5 bases, leaving 19 bases between the germline ends. This CDR3 reads CASSVKVGSLEYGYTF. The CDR3 bases are TGTGCCAGCAGCGTCAAGGTGGGGAGTTTGGAGTATGGCTACACCTTC.

The chain links TRBV5-4 to TRBJ2-7; D might be TRBD1 or TRBD2, each matching 6 bases. Germline assignment: CDR1 SGHNT and CDR2 YYREEE (reference sequence). The CDR3 contains 14 residues. The V and J ends lost 3 bases and 9 bases respectively, with 19 bases between them. Here the CDR3 reads CASSSRQEGSWQYF. CDR3 nucleotide sequence: TGTGCCAGCAGCTCCCGACAGGAGGGGTCGTGGCAGTACTTC.

This sequence joins TRBV9 and TRBJ2-5; D is unclear. Deletions cut 4 bases from V and 3 bases from J, with 10 bases between. Germline CDR1 is SGDLS and CDR2 is YYNGEE. The CDR3 sequence is 13 residues long. CDR3 amino acids: CASSLQAEETQYF. The CDR3 region has the DNA TGTGCCAGCAGCCTCCAGGCTGAAGAGACCCAGTACTTC.

V is TRBV10-3 and J is TRBJ2-1; TRBD2 matches 8 bases. The CDR3 covers 15 residues. Germline V CDR1 and CDR2: ENHRY, SYGVKD. The ends lost 0 bases at V and 9 bases at J; junction bases unmatched: 7. CDR3 loop: CAISESGRVDGEQFF. The CDR3 DNA reads TGTGCCATCAGTGAGTCCGGGAGGGTCGATGGTGAGCAGTTCTTC.

This clone occurred a few times. This chain links TRBV5-4 with TRBJ2-5; the D gene is possibly TRBD2 (6 bases). V shed 6 bases and J shed 5 bases, with 14 bases lying between them. The V gene's germline CDR1 is SGHNT and CDR2 YYREEE (reference sequence). The CDR3 totals 13 residues. The CDR3 loop reads CASTAREPETQYF. Here the CDR3 DNA reads TGTGCCAGCACCGCTCGGGAGCCGGAGACCCAGTACTTC.